This T cell receptor beta chain appears in the sequencing data of a study of blood T cell repertoires in COVID-19. Sequenced by immunoSEQ multiplex PCR; TCRdb stores in-frame clones only, minus some. This repertoire shows about 370,000 clones, more than 70% found once; its top ten account for approximately 3%. Germline trimming cut 5 bases from V and 0 bases from J; bases unmatched to any gene: 4. CDR3 length equals 15 residues. CDR1 and CDR2 (germline): SGHAT, FQNNGV. The sequenced sample was peripheral blood. The sequence was collected from a woman in her thirties with COVID-19, enrolled during active disease. J is TRBJ1-1 and V is TRBV11-2; 9 bases fit TRBD1. The CDR3 region has the DNA TGTGCCAGCAGCCCACAGGGGGCCATGAACACTGAAGCTTTCTTT. Protein product: CASSPQGAMNTEAFF.